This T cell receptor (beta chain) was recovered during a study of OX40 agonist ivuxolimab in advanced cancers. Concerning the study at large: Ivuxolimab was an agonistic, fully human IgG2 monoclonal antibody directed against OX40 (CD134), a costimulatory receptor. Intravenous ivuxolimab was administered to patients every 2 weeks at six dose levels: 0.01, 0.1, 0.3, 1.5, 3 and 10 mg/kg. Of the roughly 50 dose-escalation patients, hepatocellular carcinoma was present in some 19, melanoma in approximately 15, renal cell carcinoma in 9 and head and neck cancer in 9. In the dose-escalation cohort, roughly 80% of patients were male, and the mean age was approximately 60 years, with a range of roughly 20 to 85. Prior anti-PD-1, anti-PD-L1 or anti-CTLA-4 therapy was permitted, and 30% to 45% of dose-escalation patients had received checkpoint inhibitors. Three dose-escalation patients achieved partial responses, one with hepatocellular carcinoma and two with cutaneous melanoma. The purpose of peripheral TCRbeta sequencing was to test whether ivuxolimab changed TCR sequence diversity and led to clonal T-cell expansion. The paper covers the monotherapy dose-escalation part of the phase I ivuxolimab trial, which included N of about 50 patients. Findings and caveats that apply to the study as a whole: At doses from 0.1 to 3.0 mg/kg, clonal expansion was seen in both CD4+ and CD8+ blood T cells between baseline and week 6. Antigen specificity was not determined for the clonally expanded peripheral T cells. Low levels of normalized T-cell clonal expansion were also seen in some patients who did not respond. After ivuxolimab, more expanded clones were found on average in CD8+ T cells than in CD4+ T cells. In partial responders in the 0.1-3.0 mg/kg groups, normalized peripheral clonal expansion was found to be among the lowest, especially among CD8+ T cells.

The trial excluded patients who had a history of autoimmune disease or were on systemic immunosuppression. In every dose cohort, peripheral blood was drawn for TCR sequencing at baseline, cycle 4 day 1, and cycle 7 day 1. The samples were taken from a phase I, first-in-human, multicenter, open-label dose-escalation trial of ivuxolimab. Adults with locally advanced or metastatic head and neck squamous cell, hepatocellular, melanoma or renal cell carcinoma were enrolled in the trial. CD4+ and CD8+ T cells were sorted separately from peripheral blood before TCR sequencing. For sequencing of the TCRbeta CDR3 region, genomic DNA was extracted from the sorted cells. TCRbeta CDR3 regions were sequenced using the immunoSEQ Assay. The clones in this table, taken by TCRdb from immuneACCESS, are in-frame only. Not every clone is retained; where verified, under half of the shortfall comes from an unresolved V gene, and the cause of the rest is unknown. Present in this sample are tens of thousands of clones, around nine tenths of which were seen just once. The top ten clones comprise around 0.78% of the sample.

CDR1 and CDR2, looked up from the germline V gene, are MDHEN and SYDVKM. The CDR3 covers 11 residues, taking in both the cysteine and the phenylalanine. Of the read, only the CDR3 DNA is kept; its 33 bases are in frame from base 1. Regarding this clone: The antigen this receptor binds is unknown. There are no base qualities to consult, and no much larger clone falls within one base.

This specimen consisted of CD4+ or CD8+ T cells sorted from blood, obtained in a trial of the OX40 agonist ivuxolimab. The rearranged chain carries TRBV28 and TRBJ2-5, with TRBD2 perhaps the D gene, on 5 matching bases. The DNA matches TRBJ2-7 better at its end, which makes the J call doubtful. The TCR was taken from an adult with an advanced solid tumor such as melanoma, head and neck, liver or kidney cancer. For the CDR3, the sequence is CASSWRAEQYF. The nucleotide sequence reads TGTGCCAGCAGTTGGCGGGCCGAGCAGTACTTC.